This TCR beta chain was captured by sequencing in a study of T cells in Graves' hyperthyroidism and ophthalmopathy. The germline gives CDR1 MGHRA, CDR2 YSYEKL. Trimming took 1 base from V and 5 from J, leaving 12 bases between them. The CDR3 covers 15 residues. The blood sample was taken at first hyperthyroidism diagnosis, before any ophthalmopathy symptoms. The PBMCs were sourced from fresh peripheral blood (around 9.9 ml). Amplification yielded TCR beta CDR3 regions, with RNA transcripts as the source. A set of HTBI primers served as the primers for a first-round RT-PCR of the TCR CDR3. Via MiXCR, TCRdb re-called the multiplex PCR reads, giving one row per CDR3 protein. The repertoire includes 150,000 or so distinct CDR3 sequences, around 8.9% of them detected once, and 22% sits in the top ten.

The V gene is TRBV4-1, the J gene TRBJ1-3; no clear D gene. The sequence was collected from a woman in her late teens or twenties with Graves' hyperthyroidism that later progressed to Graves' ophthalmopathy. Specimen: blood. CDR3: CASSQVSTLRNTIYF. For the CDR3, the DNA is TGCGCCAGCAGCCAAGTCTCTACCTTAAGAAACACCATATATTTT.